These T cell receptor beta chains were read from a single sample in a study of human T cells and chemical hapten exposure. One entry per CDR3 protein results from TCRdb running MiXCR on the RACE reads. The top ten clones hold 7.5% to 8.5% of a sample with approximately 350,000 distinct CDR3 sequences, approximately 6.3% of them seen once. Material: whole blood, obtained in connection with sensitization to the hapten diphenylcyclopropenone (DPC). The source of these receptors is a woman aged 18-29 years with alopecia areata. Some clones in this sample may be carry-over from other donors' samples. CDR3s include the opening cysteine and the closing phenylalanine or tryptophan. Fields, in order: V gene, CDR3 protein.

>TRBV29-1
CSVEDLKDEQFF
>TRBV5-1
CASSFQGAGTGELFF
>TRBV29-1
CSAEDGALNYGYTF
>TRBV20-1
CSARDPAGVGDEQFF
>TRBV12-5
CASGLGITGVTDTQYF
>TRBV9
CASSVAETYNYGYTF
>TRBV7-3
CASSLQGGSYNEQFF
>TRBV6-2/TRBV6-3
CASSYDRGLEQYF
>TRBV12-3/TRBV12-4
CASSDTGGRLEAFF
>TRBV3-1
CASSQGVWELFF
>TRBV6-5
CASSYSFDRNTEAFF
>TRBV3-1
CASSQKGTNLRETQYF
>TRBV4-1
CASSPRDLTSTYTGELFF
>TRBV5-6
CASSLGRTAQPQHF
>TRBV6-5
CASSYRTGGGTEAFF
>TRBV6-2/TRBV6-3
CASSIRGSTDTQYF
>TRBV28
CASNIPLGELFF
>TRBV2
CASMGFGTRISPLHF
>TRBV2
CANARAGETEAFF
>TRBV12-3/TRBV12-4
CASSNRGEADTQYF
>TRBV20-1
CSARGTPTGNSPLHF
>TRBV2
CAITPERGISTDTQYF
>TRBV5-4
CASSLLDSLGPNSPLHF
>TRBV21-1
CASSKLTRWTGRNQPQHF
>TRBV5-1
CASSLDPGLAGGRADTQYF
>TRBV5-1
CASSLGPATNEKLFF
>TRBV6-2/TRBV6-3
CASRGTGGFSEQYF
>TRBV2
CASSDFSGANTEAFF
>TRBV28
CASSVTSGGADEQFF
>TRBV6-5
CATGAGGPLTDTQYF
>TRBV20-1
CSSGSSADTQYF
>TRBV27
CASSLRSRLPQETQYF
>TRBV29-1
CSVEDPGQGLANYGYTF
>TRBV7-2
CASSLAEALGSYEQYF
>TRBV18
CASSPPAGKTNTIYF
>TRBV20-1
CSARWPTENQPQHF
>TRBV7-2
CASSWPGVPTYETQYF